The rows below give T cell receptor beta chains drawn from one sample of a study of cytomegalovirus exposure and HLA in healthy donors. This table comes from immunoSEQ multiplex PCR, and its TCRdb copy is limited to in-frame clones, with some not included. This table holds 65,000 to 95,000 clones, roughly 95% found once. The sample consisted of PBMCs. The receptors derive from a man aged 18-30 years in good health and CMV-seronegative. The conserved cysteine and the conserved F or W are not part of the CDR3 here.

J gene | V gene | CDR3 protein
TRBJ2-3 | TRBV6-1 | ASSVTSGGADTQY
TRBJ1-2 | TRBV6-5 | ASNSDRGPRGYT
TRBJ2-7 | TRBV19 | ASSLLAGGPYEQY
TRBJ2-1 | TRBV30 | AWSAVLAGGQEQF
TRBJ1-5 | TRBV6-5 | ASSYSRDNQPQH
TRBJ2-3 | TRBV19 | ASSIGQGGTDTQY
TRBJ2-2 | TRBV5-1 | ASSRTATTNTGELF
TRBJ1-2 | TRBV11-2 | ASSLGDPNGYT
TRBJ1-1 | TRBV28 | ASSFIGGNTEAF
TRBJ2-7 | TRBV6-1 | ASRDTGTPVYEQY
TRBJ1-1 | TRBV4-1 | ASSRAGSGKWPTEAF
TRBJ1-1 | TRBV6-5 | ASSQGQGNTEAF
TRBJ2-2 | TRBV9 | ASSVDGGGAVNTGELF
TRBJ1-2 | TRBV2 | ASTERTDDYGYT
TRBJ1-1 | TRBV27 | ASSSTGSEAF
TRBJ2-4 | TRBV7-9 | ASSSSGHGGPVFQY
TRBJ2-5 | TRBV2 | ASYIPGEETQY
TRBJ2-1 | TRBV4-2 | ASSQDRLAVSYNEQF
TRBJ2-1 | TRBV2 | ASSDQGFNEQF
TRBJ2-1 | TRBV7-3 | ASSFRVNNEQF
TRBJ2-7 | TRBV4-1 | ASSHNQGSYEQY
TRBJ1-1 | TRBV6-5 | ASSPPPGGTEAF
TRBJ2-2 | TRBV9 | ASSDQGGNTGELF
TRBJ2-7 | TRBV19 | ASSPGQGAGEQY
TRBJ1-1 | TRBV6-5 | ASSYGGNTEAF
TRBJ1-1 | TRBV25-1 | ASSGTGIGAF
TRBJ1-1 | TRBV9 | ASSAQTGMNTEAF
TRBJ2-7 | TRBV5-8 | ASSLEVARSQYEQY
TRBJ2-5 | TRBV30 | AWSRTSGGWGEETQY
TRBJ1-1 | TRBV11-2 | ASSSGGDEAF
TRBJ2-4 | TRBV19 | ASSPRPGDIQY
TRBJ2-4 | TRBV27 | ASSFTGTKNIQY
TRBJ2-3 | TRBV7-6 | ASSLRVGGGSQDTQY